A selection of T cell receptor beta chains follows, all from one sample in a study of blood T cells in healthy people across ages. TCRdb fed the 5' RACE reads into MiXCR, producing one record per CDR3 protein. The sample records just over 1 million distinct CDR3 sequences, 35% to 55% being singletons. Sequencing used blood. The receptor source for this set is a woman aged 55 to 70 in good health. The CDR3 runs from the conserved cysteine through the conserved F or W. A D gene is named only where the DNA matches it firmly. Expanded clones are given a class, and other clones once, few, many or no size at all.

J gene | D gene | clone size | V gene | CDR3 protein | CDR3 DNA
TRBJ2-5 | . | . | TRBV7-8 | CASSISGLGETQYF | TGTGCCAGCAGCATTAGCGGACTGGGAGAGACCCAGTACTTC
TRBJ2-7 | . | few | TRBV12-3/TRBV12-4 | CASSFRGRSYEQYF | TGTGCCAGCAGTTTTCGAGGGAGGTCCTACGAGCAGTACTTC
TRBJ2-4 | . | . | TRBV7-2 | CASTRGGASTEQYF | TGTGCCAGCACCCGAGGGGGGGCCAGTACAGAGCAGTACTTC
TRBJ1-6 | TRBD1 | few | TRBV5-6 | CASSLGDRGGSPLHF | TGTGCCAGCAGCTTGGGCGACAGGGGCGGTTCACCCCTCCACTTT
TRBJ2-7 | . | . | TRBV28 | CASTRGGVYGEQYF | TGTGCCAGCACCCGAGGGGGGGTATACGGCGAGCAGTACTTC
TRBJ2-7 | TRBD1 | few | TRBV5-1 | CASSLEHRGLYEQYF | TGCGCCAGCAGCTTGGAACACAGGGGGCTCTACGAGCAGTACTTC
TRBJ2-3 | . | few | TRBV6-2/TRBV6-3 | CASSYEPDTQYF | TGTGCCAGCAGTTACGAGCCCGATACGCAGTATTTT
TRBJ2-4 | . | . | TRBV21-1 | CASSKRTVGEEEAKNIQYF | TGTGCCAGCAGCAAACGGACCGTTGGGGAGGAGGAGGCCAAAAACATTCAGTACTTC
TRBJ2-5 | TRBD1 | . | TRBV29-1 | CSVGQGFYNEQYF | TGCAGCGTCGGACAGGGATTCTACAATGAGCAGTACTTC
TRBJ2-3 | TRBD2 | . | TRBV11-2 | CASSTTGTRPTDTQYF | TGTGCCAGCAGCACGACCGGGACTAGACCCACAGATACGCAGTATTTT
TRBJ2-1 | TRBD1 | . | TRBV5-1 | CASSVGDSREQFF | TGCGCCAGCAGCGTGGGGGACAGTAGGGAGCAGTTCTTC